This record concerns one T cell receptor beta chain sequence. Here immunoSEQ multiplex PCR was the method, and the copy in TCRdb shows in-frame clones only, minus some. Of approximately 420,000 clones in the sample, around 85% were seen once. As to treatment: some 20 received Ad26.COV2.S at low or high dose, single or two shots; about 5 received placebo; per-sample allocation not given. All samples were drawn on day 63, counting from the first vaccine or placebo injection. At a Boston site, the person donating was an adult of 18-55 years. SARS-CoV-2 spike from the Wuhan strain was encoded by the vaccine, an Ad26 vector. This specimen belongs to a study of Ad26.COV2.S vaccination and SARS-CoV-2 variants. The V gene's germline CDR1 is ENHRY and CDR2 SYGVKD. The CDR3 extends over 14 amino acids. J was trimmed by 2 bases and V by 4 bases; bases with no gene match: 4.

The V call is TRBV10-3, the J call TRBJ1-2, with 7 positions matching TRBD1. The sequence was obtained from a person between 18 and 65 years old who received the Ad26.COV2.S COVID-19 vaccine or a placebo. Sequences were derived from peripheral blood, sampled in a trial of Ad26.COV2.S vaccine versus placebo. The CDR3 nucleotides are TGTGCCATCAGTGGGAGAGGGGGCAACTATGGCTACACCTTC. Translating gives CAISGRGGNYGYTF.